The 23 T cell receptor beta chains presented below share a single source sample, sequenced in a study of blood T cells in healthy people across ages. Through a sample-barcoded 5' primer and a J-beta primer mix, a second PCR was run for roughly 6 to 11 cycles. TCRdb re-analysed the 5' RACE reads in MiXCR, keeping a single row per CDR3 protein. There are some 1.6 million distinct CDR3 sequences in the sample; 30% to 35% occur only once, and roughly 10% lies in the top ten. The sample consisted of blood. The receptors were gathered from a woman in her 30s in good health.

J is TRBJ2-1 and V is TRBV5-1, with 10 bases aligning to TRBD1. Germline V lookup: CDR1 SGHRS, CDR2 YFSETQ. CDR3 length equals 16 residues. Trimming at V came to 2 bases and at J to 7 bases, leaving 9 bases not matched to a gene. The CDR3 sequence: CASSFTPGQGKNEQFF. CDR3 bases: TGCGCCAGCAGCTTTACCCCGGGACAGGGGAAGAATGAGCAGTTCTTC. Variable domain in full (rest from reference TRBV5-1 and TRBJ2-1): KAGVTQTPRYLIKTRGQQVTLSCSPISGHRSVSWYQQTPGQGLQFLFEYFSETQRNKGNFPGRFSGRQFSNSRSEMNVSTLELGDSALYLCASSFTPGQGKNEQFFGPGTRLTVL.

This clonotype was seen only a few times. The chain uses TRBV3-1 and TRBJ2-5; 8 bases match TRBD2. Per the germline V gene, CDR1 is LGHDT and CDR2 is YNNKEL (reference sequence). V shed 0 bases, J shed 5 bases, and the junction held 11 bases outside the gene matches. The CDR3 contains 17 residues. CDR3 region: CASSQDLSGGRRETQYF. CDR3 sequence (DNA): TGTGCCAGCAGCCAAGATCTTTCGGGGGGGCGTAGGGAGACCCAGTACTTC.

The chain's CDR3 is CASRNASYNEQFF. The CDR3 DNA is TGCGCCAGTCGTAATGCCTCCTACAATGAGCAGTTCTTC. V gene TRBV5-1 combines with J gene TRBJ2-1, with unresolved D. The CDR3 loop spans 13 amino acids. Trimming took 8 bases from V and 0 from J, leaving 9 bases between them. Germline CDR1 and CDR2: SGHRS and YFSETQ. Variable domain in full (rest from reference TRBV5-1 and TRBJ2-1): KAGVTQTPRYLIKTRGQQVTLSCSPISGHRSVSWYQQTPGQGLQFLFEYFSETQRNKGNFPGRFSGRQFSNSRSEMNVSTLELGDSALYLCASRNASYNEQFFGPGTRLTVL.

V gene TRBV5-1 combines with J gene TRBJ2-6; 10 bases are a match to TRBD2. There are 17 residues in the CDR3. Germline CDR1 is SGHRS and CDR2 is YFSETQ. V was pared by 4 bases and J by 0 bases, with 4 bases of the junction left unmatched. CDR3 sequence (DNA): TGCGCCAGCAGCCAGGGACTAGCGTACTCTGGGGCCAACGTCCTGACTTTC. Amino acid sequence: CASSQGLAYSGANVLTF. Complete variable domain (other parts from reference TRBV5-1 and TRBJ2-6): KAGVTQTPRYLIKTRGQQVTLSCSPISGHRSVSWYQQTPGQGLQFLFEYFSETQRNKGNFPGRFSGRQFSNSRSEMNVSTLELGDSALYLCASSQGLAYSGANVLTFGAGSRLTVL.

The chain recombines TRBV20-1 with TRBJ1-6; TRBD1 agrees at 7 bases. The germline CDR1 and CDR2 sequences are DFQATT and SNEGSKA (reference sequence). The V segment lost 5 bases and the J segment 5 bases; nucleotides outside the gene matches: 3. The CDR3 contains 13 residues. The CDR3 here is CSAAGQNNSPLHF. The DNA for the CDR3 is TGCAGTGCTGCGGGACAGAATAATTCACCCCTCCACTTT.

A single count supports this clonotype. The rearrangement links TRBV9 to TRBJ2-2, with 8 bases lining up with TRBD1. The trim removed 3 bases at V and 6 bases at J, leaving 7 bases unmatched. CDR3 length equals 15 residues. Germline loops: CDR1 SGDLS, CDR2 YYNGEE. Here the CDR3 reads CASSAQGAPPGELFF. For the CDR3, the DNA is TGTGCCAGCAGCGCGCAGGGGGCCCCACCCGGGGAGCTGTTTTTT.

The sample holds one count of this clonotype. This sequence joins TRBV6-5 and TRBJ1-1; unclear D gene. The CDR3 is 15 amino acids. CDR1 MNHEY and CDR2 SVGAGI come from the germline V gene. Trimming stripped 1 base from V and 4 bases from J, with 13 bases between. The chain's CDR3 is CASSYLESGGTEAFF. CDR3 bases: TGTGCCAGCAGTTACTTGGAGTCGGGAGGCACTGAAGCTTTCTTT.

The V and J genes are TRBV2 and TRBJ2-5; 10 positions agree with TRBD2. This CDR3 has 16 residues. CDR1 SNHLY and CDR2 FYNNEI come from the germline V gene. J gave up 5 bases and V 7 bases, and 13 bases lay outside the gene matches. CDR3 nucleotides: TGTGCCAGCAACCCTAGCGGGAGCGTCCTCGGGGAGACCCAGTACTTC. It specifies CASNPSGSVLGETQYF.

The chain couples TRBV5-1 to TRBJ1-6; D perhaps matches TRBD1 (5 bases). From germline, CDR1 is SGHRS and CDR2 YFSETQ. The germline V and J ends were trimmed by 4 bases and 5 bases, with 13 bases remaining between them. The CDR3 runs 15 residues. The CDR3 spells CASSPGLLDNSPLHF. CDR3 DNA sequence: TGCGCCAGCAGCCCGGGACTTTTGGATAATTCACCCCTCCACTTT.

J is TRBJ2-1 and V is TRBV7-3; D is uncertain. Germline V gene data show CDR1 as SGHTA and CDR2 as FQGTGA. With 0 bases removed from V and 8 bases from J, the gap between germline ends came to 14 bases. The CDR3 spans 15 residues. The CDR3 region has the DNA TGTGCCAGCAGCTTAACGTCTTGGGGTACGGATGAGCAGTTCTTC. Translation: CASSLTSWGTDEQFF.

The genes are TRBV5-1 and TRBJ2-5; D gene unclear. With the DNA end fitting TRBJ2-7 better, the J assignment may be wrong. Per germline, CDR1 SGHRS and CDR2 YFSETQ. This CDR3 comprises 14 residues. The DNA for the CDR3 is TGCGCCAGCAGCGAGAACCCAATAAAGTCCGAGCAGTACTTC. It specifies CASSENPIKSEQYF.

This clonotype showed up just a few times. The chain recombines TRBV25-1 with TRBJ1-2, with D possibly TRBD1 on 5 matching bases. The CDR3 sequence is 14 residues long. V lost 3 bases, J lost 6 bases, and 14 bases lay in between. Germline V gene data show CDR1 as MGHDK and CDR2 as SYGVNS. The CDR3: CASSDMAGIHGYTF. CDR3 coding DNA: TGTGCCAGCAGTGACATGGCAGGGATACATGGCTACACCTTC.

This clonotype has more than one count but fewer than ten. This rearrangement joins TRBV9 to TRBJ2-7; D not resolved. This CDR3 has 11 residues. V shed 7 bases and J shed 4 bases, with 9 bases lying between them. CDR1 and CDR2 (germline): SGDLS, YYNGEE. The CDR3 protein is CASVRLYEQYF. The CDR3 nucleotides read TGTGCCAGCGTTCGCTTGTACGAGCAGTACTTC.

This clonotype appeared a few times. The gene calls are TRBV6-2 or TRBV6-3 and TRBJ2-1; D gene ambiguous. V lost 2 bases and J 8 bases, leaving 4 bases between the germline ends. This CDR3 has 11 residues. From germline, CDR1 is MNHEY and CDR2 SVGEGT. The CDR3 DNA reads as TGTGCCAGCAGTTACGTCGATGAGCAGTTCTTC. This translates into CASSYVDEQFF.

V is TRBV20-1 and J is TRBJ1-2; D may be TRBD1 (6 bases). Germline CDR1 reads DFQATT; CDR2 reads SNEGSKA (reference sequence). V was pared by 0 bases and J by 8 bases, with 19 bases between. The CDR3 is made up of 15 amino acids. CDR3 in DNA: TGCAGTGCTAGAGATGGGATACAGGGCTGGCAGGGCTACACCTTC. Residues: CSARDGIQGWQGYTF.

The CDR3 spells CASSQEGNRGAGVTDTQYF. CDR3 DNA sequence: TGTGCCAGCAGCCAAGAAGGGAACCGGGGGGCCGGTGTGACAGATACGCAGTATTTT. The chain has TRBV4-2 and TRBJ2-3, with D possibly TRBD2 on 7 matching bases. This CDR3 has 19 residues. Germline V gene lookup returns CDR1 LGHNA and CDR2 YNFKEQ. Between the trimmed V and J ends, which lost 0 bases and 3 bases, there was a span of 22 bases.

This CDR3 is CASSLSGLAGGRAMNEQFF. CDR3 DNA: TGTGCCAGCAGCTTATCCGGACTAGCGGGAGGCCGGGCTATGAATGAGCAGTTCTTC. The rearrangement uses TRBV7-3 and TRBJ2-1; 14 nucleotides match TRBD2. Germline trimming cut 2 bases from V and 7 bases from J; bases unmatched to any gene: 13. CDR3 length equals 19 residues. Germline loops: CDR1 SGHTA, CDR2 FQGTGA.

This clonotype has ten or more counts. This sequence joins TRBV29-1 and TRBJ2-1; 14 positions agree with TRBD2. Germline CDR1 SQVTM, CDR2 ANQGSEA. J lost 8 bases, V lost 6 bases, and 6 bases had no gene match. The CDR3 has 14 residues. The CDR3 is CSVTGTSGGYEQFF. The CDR3 coding sequence is TGCAGCGTGACCGGGACTAGCGGGGGCTATGAGCAGTTCTTC.

This chain connects TRBV4-1 to TRBJ1-4; no clear D. CDR3 size: 17 residues. The germline V and J ends were trimmed by 2 bases and 7 bases, with 20 bases remaining between them. CDR1 and CDR2 from the germline V gene are MGHRA and YSYEKL. The DNA for the CDR3 is TGCGCCAGCAGCCAAAACCCTTCTGGGAAGGGCGGTGAAAAACTGTTTTTT. Encoded protein: CASSQNPSGKGGEKLFF.

The V call is TRBV4-1, the J call TRBJ2-7; D might be TRBD2 (6 bases). The V gene lost 1 base and the J gene lost 7 bases, with 17 bases spanning the gap. Germline V gene sequence: CDR1 MGHRA, CDR2 YSYEKL. This CDR3 contains 15 residues. In nucleotides, the CDR3 is TGCGCCAGCAGCCAAGGAGACGGAGGGAACAGGGAGCAGTACTTC. It translates to CASSQGDGGNREQYF.

CDR3: CASSLMADINYGYTF. In DNA form, the CDR3 reads TGTGCCAGCAGTTTAATGGCAGATATTAACTATGGCTACACCTTC. The V and J genes are TRBV12-3 or TRBV12-4 and TRBJ1-2; D is unresolved. This CDR3 has 15 amino acids. The ends were cut back, 2 bases at V and 1 base at J, with 11 bases in the middle.

V gene TRBV20-1 combines with J gene TRBJ2-7; no clear D. This CDR3 contains 13 residues. CDR1 DFQATT and CDR2 SNEGSKA come from the germline V gene (reference sequence). Trimming stripped 1 base from V and 3 bases from J, with 10 bases between. The CDR3 region has the DNA TGCAGTGCTAGAGTAGGAGCTTACTACGAGCAGTACTTC. The encoded protein is CSARVGAYYEQYF.

The chain has TRBV7-9 and TRBJ2-2; 11 nucleotides align to TRBD1. J was trimmed by 7 bases and V by 5 bases; bases with no gene match: 6. CDR3 size: 15 residues. The germline gives CDR1 SEHNR, CDR2 FQNEAQ (reference sequence). CDR3 protein: CASSHRDRGIGELFF. The CDR3 coding sequence is TGTGCCAGCAGCCACCGGGACAGGGGGATCGGGGAGCTGTTTTTT.